Sequencing of this T cell receptor (beta chain) was carried out in a study of T cells after yellow fever vaccination. This CDR3 is built from 15 residues. Trimming left V 0 bases short and J 2 bases short, with 10 bases between. Germline V gene data show CDR1 as SGHRS and CDR2 as YFSETQ. Template-switching 5'RACE yielded the TCR cDNA; a universal primer site and UMIs were added in the process. TCRdb reanalysed the 5' RACE reads using MiXCR and keeps one entry per CDR3 protein. The repertoire holds more than 350,000 distinct CDR3 sequences, under 14% seen once, with around 19% in the top ten. The chain couples TRBV5-1 to TRBJ2-3; D is unresolved. The sequence was collected from a man younger than 35 who received the YFV17D yellow fever vaccine. The source was PBMCs, collected on the day of the first yellow fever vaccination. The CDR3 reads CASSLGYPVTDTQYF. CDR3 sequence (DNA): TGCGCCAGCAGCTTGGGGTACCCGGTCACAGATACGCAGTATTTT.